The entry below describes one T cell receptor (beta chain). Its target is unknown. The data originate from a study of cytomegalovirus exposure and HLA in healthy donors. PCR employed 60 Vbeta and 13 Jbeta primers. Method: immunoSEQ multiplex PCR; TCRdb's copy keeps in-frame clones and lacks some. This repertoire shows about 91,000 clones, more than 75% found once; its top ten account for 9% to 9.5%. Study outcomes and limitations: There were about 160 TCR beta chains listed as cytomegalovirus-associated. It was reported that the classifier diagnosed cytomegalovirus status with high specificity and sensitivity in both the original and validation cohorts.

Sequenced sample: PBMCs. The sequence derives from a man between 25 and 39 years old in good health and CMV-seropositive.

The CDR3 loop is CASSSGVESPYEQYF. In DNA, the CDR3 is TGTGCCAGCAGTTCCGGGGTCGAGAGTCCTTACGAGCAGTACTTC. The V and J genes are TRBV27 and TRBJ2-7; D is perhaps TRBD2 (5 bases). CDR1 and CDR2 from the germline V gene are MNHEY and SMNVEV (reference sequence). The V end lost 4 bases, the J end lost 4 bases, and 17 bases lay between the germline ends. The CDR3 has 15 amino acids.